This T cell receptor beta chain was captured in a study of T cell responses to AZD1222 COVID-19 vaccine. On this clone itself: As yet, its antigen is unknown.

General study findings and limits: The donors showed a predominance of white British ancestry and of females, with possible underestimation of clonal diversity. Increases in Spike-specific TCR breadth and depth were seen after two AZD1222 doses. Seropositive status at baseline applied to only a handful of AZD1222 recipients. None of the repertoires were sampled until the peak T cell response had passed.

Using immunoSEQ multiplex PCR, the repertoire was profiled, and TCRdb retains in-frame clones only, with some absent. The sample has 70,000 to 95,000 clones, approximately 89% seen once. The germline V gene has CDR1 SGHAT and CDR2 FQNNGV. This CDR3 has 14 residues. Trimming left V 5 bases short and J 2 bases short, with 9 bases between. The clonotype comes from an adult in good health. The sample was peripheral blood, taken on day 0 of MenACWY control vaccination. V usage is TRBV11-2 and J usage is TRBJ2-2, with D possibly being TRBD1 (6 bases). The CDR3 nucleotides are TGTGCCAGCAGCCCACAGGGCAACACCGGGGAGCTGTTTTTT. Its translation is CASSPQGNTGELFF. Filled out from reference TRBV11-2 and TRBJ2-2, the complete variable domain reads EAGVAQSPRYKIIEKRQSVAFWCNPISGHATLYWYQQILGQGPKLLIQFQNNGVVDDSQLPKDRFSAERLKGVDSTLKIQPAKLEDSAVYLCASSPQGNTGELFFGEGSRLTVL.